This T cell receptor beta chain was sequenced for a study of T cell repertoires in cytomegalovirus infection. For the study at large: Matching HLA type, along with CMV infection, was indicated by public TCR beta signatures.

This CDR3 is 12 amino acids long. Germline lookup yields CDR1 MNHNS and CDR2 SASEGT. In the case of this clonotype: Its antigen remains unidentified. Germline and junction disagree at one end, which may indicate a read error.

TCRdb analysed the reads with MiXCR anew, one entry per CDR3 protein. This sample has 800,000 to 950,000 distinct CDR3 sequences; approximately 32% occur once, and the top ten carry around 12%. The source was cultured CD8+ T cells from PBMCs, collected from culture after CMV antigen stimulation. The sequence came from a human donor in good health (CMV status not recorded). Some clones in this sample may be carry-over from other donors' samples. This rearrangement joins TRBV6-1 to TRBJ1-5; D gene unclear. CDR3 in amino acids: CVSSSPSQPQHF. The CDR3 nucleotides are TGTGTCAGCAGTTCCCCGAGTCAGCCCCAGCATTTT.